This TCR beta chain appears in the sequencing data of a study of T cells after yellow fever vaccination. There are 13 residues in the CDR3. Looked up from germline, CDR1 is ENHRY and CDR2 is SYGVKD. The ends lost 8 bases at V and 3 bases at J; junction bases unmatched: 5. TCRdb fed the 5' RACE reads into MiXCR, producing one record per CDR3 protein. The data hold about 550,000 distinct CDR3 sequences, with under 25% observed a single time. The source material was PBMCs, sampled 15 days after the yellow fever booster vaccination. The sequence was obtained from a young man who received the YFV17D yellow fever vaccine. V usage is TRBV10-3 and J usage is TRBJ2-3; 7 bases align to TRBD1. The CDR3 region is CAISRDSTDTQYF. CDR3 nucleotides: TGTGCCATCTCTCGGGACAGTACAGATACGCAGTATTTT.